This is a list of T cell receptor beta chains from one sample in a study of T cells in localized non-small cell lung cancer. Sequencing used immunoSEQ multiplex PCR; TCRdb keeps in-frame clones, though not all of them. The sample carries roughly 72,000 clones, over 75% recorded once. The sequencing used peripheral blood, collected before any cancer treatment. These TCRs come from a female donor over 55 with stage I lung adenocarcinoma. Both conserved end residues are part of each CDR3. A row's size may be missing; if present it is once, few, many or a size class.

TRBV4-3 - CASSALAGTGGYTF
TRBV6-5 - CASSSSGTSGEQYF
TRBV4-2 - CASSQLPVGGGTEQFF
TRBV18 - CASSLGDTSYEQYF
TRBV28 few CASSFPGTGGTGELFF
TRBV5-8 - CASSERLGWSTEAFF
TRBV7-9 - CASSLETGQNTEAFF
TRBV7-9 few CASSLGQENQPQHF
TRBV29-1 - CSVTGALNEKLFF
TRBV5-4 - CASSLSTNYGYTF
TRBV30 - CAWGNRGYEQYF
TRBV5-4 - CASSLGGTGDSEAFF
TRBV7-6 - CASSPRALPGSTGELFF
TRBV6-6 - CASTGDGMNTEAFF
TRBV19 - CASSVPGQGNYGYTF
TRBV19 - CASSSLGTDNYGYTF
TRBV9 - CASSVWGQADYNEQFF
TRBV4-1 - CASSQAEGADQPQHF
TRBV5-4 - CASRGGNLYGYTF
TRBV18 - CASSSRQGSNQPQHF
TRBV5-8 - CASSLAGLAGGVSYNEQFF
TRBV5-4 - CASSAAGGRSGANVLTF
TRBV6-6 - CASSYPWDENTEAFF
TRBV4-1 - CASSQDFGTRTDTQYF
TRBV4-3 - CASSHLQGTAGELFF
TRBV5-1 - CASSLEGTGANEKLFF
TRBV5-6 - CASRARGAPNEKLFF
TRBV7-2 - CASSLAPREAHEQYF
TRBV9 - CASSVGPHNSPLHF
TRBV19 few CASSIGLLPEVFF
TRBV27 - CASSRDRVMDGTEAFF
TRBV6-5 - CASRPRGGGYDQYF
TRBV9 - CASSVGGGLRNGYTF
TRBV30 - CATGQGLRQPQHF
TRBV2 - CASSEVTSTEQFF
TRBV30 few CAWSEDYGYTF
TRBV30 - CAWKVLDTGELFF
TRBV7-8 - CASSLGPSGGYEQYF
TRBV11-2 - CASSSRPDSQQNTEAFF
TRBV7-8 - CASSKTSGSSYNEQFF
TRBV7-2 - CASSLFIGGKEKLFF
TRBV7-9 - CASSLMRESGEQYF
TRBV6-5 few CASSTSNEQFF
TRBV11-2 - CASSSRQWVNEKLFF
TRBV18 - CASSFVDYGYTF
TRBV30 - CAADSGTLNEKLFF
TRBV7-7 - CASSLSSGGSYNEQFF
TRBV10-3 - CATQTEGQALNQPLHF
TRBV5-1 few CASSATGTHLYEQYF
TRBV27 - CASSLYGESNQPQHF
TRBV6-5 - CASRREAHETQYF